This TCR beta chain was obtained from a study of T cells expressing NK-cell markers (dated by TCRdb to 2018 to 2021). Regarding the study in general: About 8 donors provided sorted CD3+CD56+NKG2C+, CD3+CD56+NKG2C- and CD3+CD56-NKG2C+ T-cell subsets, whose TCR beta-chain repertoires were profiled. Seven of the eight sequenced donors were HCMV-seropositive and one was HCMV-seronegative. The study sequenced eight donors, all healthy volunteers chosen at random: three men and five women. The libraries were sequenced on Illumina HiSeq 2000/2500, MiSeq or NextSeq, producing 2 x 150 bp reads. The paper as a whole reports these results and caveats: Whether the expanded NKG2C-expressing T cell clones were specific for HCMV antigens was left unclear. In roughly six donors, the dominant CD3+CD56+NKG2C+ clonotypes were among the top 10 CD8+ clonotypes and accounted for about 1.0-7.0% of CD8+ T cells. Those dominant clonotypes were again the most abundant among CD3+CD56-NKG2C+ cells in a handful of donors, at about 25-60.1%.

To determine HCMV serostatus, a commercial ELISA kit was used to detect HCMV-specific IgG in serum. Ficoll density gradient centrifugation was used to isolate peripheral blood mononuclear cells from blood. Sequencing took place on an Illumina HiSeq 2000. 5'RACE template switching, by which a universal primer site and unique molecular identifiers were added, was used to make TCR beta cDNA libraries. cDNA synthesis was primed from the TCR beta constant segment and was followed by two successive PCR amplification steps. Per the original workflow: Reads were demultiplexed and grouped by UMI with MIGEC, and clonotypes were assembled and quantified with MiTCR. To remove erroneous sequences, TCR cDNA sequences were retained only when supported by two or more reads. The tcR package was used for downstream repertoire analysis, with clonotypes matched between fractions based on CDR3 nucleotide sequence plus V segment. VDJmatch was used to annotate antigen specificity against VDJdb, with one amino acid substitution allowed in CDR3. Once TCRdb had reprocessed the reads, it stored one entry per CDR3 protein sequence and supplied no DNA. TCRdb, not the original authors, processed these V and J calls. This sample's table contains roughly 350,000 distinct CDR3 sequences. The ten largest clones capture roughly 5.2% of the sample.

The CDR3, cysteine through phenylalanine, is 16 amino acids long. No DNA sequence is on record. Looking up the germline V gene yields CDR1 SGHTS and CDR2 YDEGEE. Remarks on this clonotype: Its specific antigen is unknown.

The rearrangement combines TRBV5-8 with TRBJ2-3; TCRdb selects TRBD1, and the lack of DNA leaves this call unchecked. This TCR was sampled from a man aged 18-75 years in good health. The sequencing input was blood T cells: a sorted CD56 or NKG2C T cell subset, CD4+ or CD8+ T cells, or bulk PBMC T cells (not recorded which). The CDR3 region has the sequence CASSRGTSAGLDTQYF.